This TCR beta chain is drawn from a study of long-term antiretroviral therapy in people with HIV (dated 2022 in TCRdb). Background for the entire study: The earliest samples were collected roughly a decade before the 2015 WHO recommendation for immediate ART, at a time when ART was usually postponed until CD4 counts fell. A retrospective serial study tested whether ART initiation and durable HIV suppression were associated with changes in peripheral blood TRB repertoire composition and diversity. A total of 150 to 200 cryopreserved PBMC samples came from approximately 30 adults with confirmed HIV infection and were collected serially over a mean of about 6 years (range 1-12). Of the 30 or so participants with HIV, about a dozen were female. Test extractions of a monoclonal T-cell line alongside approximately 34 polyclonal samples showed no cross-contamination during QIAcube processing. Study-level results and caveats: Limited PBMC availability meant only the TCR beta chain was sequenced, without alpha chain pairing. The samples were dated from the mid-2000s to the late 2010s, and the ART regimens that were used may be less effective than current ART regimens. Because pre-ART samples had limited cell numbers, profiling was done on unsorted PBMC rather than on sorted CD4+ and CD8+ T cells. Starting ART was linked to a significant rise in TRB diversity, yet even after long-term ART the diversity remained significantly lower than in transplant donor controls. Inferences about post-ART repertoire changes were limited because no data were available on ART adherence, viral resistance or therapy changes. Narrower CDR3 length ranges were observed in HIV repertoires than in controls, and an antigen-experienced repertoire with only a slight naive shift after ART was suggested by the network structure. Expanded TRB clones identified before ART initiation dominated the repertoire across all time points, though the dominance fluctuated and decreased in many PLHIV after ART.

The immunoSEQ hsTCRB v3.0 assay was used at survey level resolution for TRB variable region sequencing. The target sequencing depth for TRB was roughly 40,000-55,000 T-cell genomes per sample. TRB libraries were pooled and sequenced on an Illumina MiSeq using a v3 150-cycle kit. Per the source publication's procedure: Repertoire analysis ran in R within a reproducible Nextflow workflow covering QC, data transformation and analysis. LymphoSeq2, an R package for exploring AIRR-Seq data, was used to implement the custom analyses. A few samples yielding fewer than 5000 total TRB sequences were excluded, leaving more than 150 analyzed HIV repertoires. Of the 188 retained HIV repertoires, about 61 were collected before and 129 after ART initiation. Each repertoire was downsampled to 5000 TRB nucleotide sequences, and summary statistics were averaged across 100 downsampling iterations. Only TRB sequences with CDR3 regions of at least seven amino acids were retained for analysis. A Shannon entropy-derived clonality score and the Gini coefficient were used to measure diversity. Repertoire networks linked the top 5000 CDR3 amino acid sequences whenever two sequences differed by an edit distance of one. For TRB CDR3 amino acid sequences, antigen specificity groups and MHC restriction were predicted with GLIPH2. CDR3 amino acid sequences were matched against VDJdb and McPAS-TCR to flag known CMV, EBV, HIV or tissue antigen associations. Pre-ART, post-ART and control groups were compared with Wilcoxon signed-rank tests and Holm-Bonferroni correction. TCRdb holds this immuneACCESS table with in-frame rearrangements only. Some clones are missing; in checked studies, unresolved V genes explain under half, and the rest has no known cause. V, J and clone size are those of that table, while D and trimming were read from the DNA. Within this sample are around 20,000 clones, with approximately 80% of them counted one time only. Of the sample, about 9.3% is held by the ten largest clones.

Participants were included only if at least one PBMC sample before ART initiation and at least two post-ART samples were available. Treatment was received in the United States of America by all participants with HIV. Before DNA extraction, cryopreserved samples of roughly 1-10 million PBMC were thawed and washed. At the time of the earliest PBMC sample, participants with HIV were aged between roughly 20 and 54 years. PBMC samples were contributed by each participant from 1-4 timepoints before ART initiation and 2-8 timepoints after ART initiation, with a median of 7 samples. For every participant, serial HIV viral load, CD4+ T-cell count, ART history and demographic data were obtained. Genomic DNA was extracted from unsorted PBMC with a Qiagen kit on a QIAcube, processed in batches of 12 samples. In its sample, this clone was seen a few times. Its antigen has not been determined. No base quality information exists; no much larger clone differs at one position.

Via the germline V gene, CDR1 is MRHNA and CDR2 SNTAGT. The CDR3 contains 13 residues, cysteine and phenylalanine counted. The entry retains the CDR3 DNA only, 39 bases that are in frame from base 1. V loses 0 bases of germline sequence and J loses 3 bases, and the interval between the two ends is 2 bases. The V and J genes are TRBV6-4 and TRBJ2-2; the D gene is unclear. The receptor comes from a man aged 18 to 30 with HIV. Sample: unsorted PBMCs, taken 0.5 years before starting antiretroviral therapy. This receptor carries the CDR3 CASSDSDTGELFF. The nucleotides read TGTGCCAGCAGTGACTCGGACACCGGGGAGCTGTTTTTT.